This is a list of T cell receptor beta chains from one sample in a study of blood T cells in healthy people across ages. Via MiXCR, TCRdb re-called the 5' RACE reads, giving one row per CDR3 protein. The data show under 850,000 distinct CDR3 sequences, 30% to 45% seen once. Material for sequencing was blood. The receptors shown here come from a man aged 18 to 30 in good health. The CDR3 runs from the conserved cysteine through the conserved F or W. A D gene is named only where the DNA matches it firmly. Clone size is not always given. Where it is, it says once, few, many or a class for expanded clones.

clone_size: NA
v_call: TRBV7-9
j_call: TRBJ2-7
d_call: TRBD1
cdr3_aa: CASSLGTGAPSYEQYF
cdr3_nt: TGTGCCAGCAGCTTAGGGACAGGAGCCCCTTCCTACGAGCAGTACTTC

clone_size: NA
v_call: TRBV7-6
j_call: TRBJ1-5
d_call: NA
cdr3_aa: CASSLVAEFGGSNQPQHF
cdr3_nt: TGTGCCAGCAGCTTAGTTGCGGAGTTCGGTGGTAGCAATCAGCCCCAGCATTTT

clone_size: few
v_call: TRBV12-3/TRBV12-4
j_call: TRBJ1-2
d_call: NA
cdr3_aa: CASRITAGVYGYTF
cdr3_nt: TGTGCCAGCAGAATAACGGCCGGCGTCTATGGCTACACCTTC

clone_size: few
v_call: TRBV20-1
j_call: TRBJ2-3
d_call: NA
cdr3_aa: CSARAPERTDTQYF
cdr3_nt: TGCAGTGCTAGGGCCCCAGAAAGGACAGATACGCAGTATTTT

clone_size: NA
v_call: TRBV20-1
j_call: TRBJ2-1
d_call: NA
cdr3_aa: CSAGQGGGYNEQFF
cdr3_nt: TGCAGTGCTGGCCAGGGGGGAGGATACAATGAGCAGTTCTTC

clone_size: many
v_call: TRBV20-1
j_call: TRBJ1-5
d_call: NA
cdr3_aa: CSAGGKGSQPQHF
cdr3_nt: TGCAGTGCAGGAGGGAAGGGGAGTCAGCCCCAGCATTTT

clone_size: NA
v_call: TRBV25-1
j_call: TRBJ2-1
d_call: NA
cdr3_aa: CASSGDPGTDEQFF
cdr3_nt: TGTGCCAGCAGTGGAGACCCCGGGACGGATGAGCAGTTCTTC

clone_size: NA
v_call: TRBV15
j_call: TRBJ1-2
d_call: TRBD1
cdr3_aa: CATSAGQGINYGYTF
cdr3_nt: TGTGCCACCAGCGCAGGACAGGGGATAAACTATGGCTACACCTTC

clone_size: many
v_call: TRBV14
j_call: TRBJ2-1
d_call: NA
cdr3_aa: CASSQFLGVNEQFF
cdr3_nt: TGTGCCAGCAGTCAGTTTCTTGGGGTCAATGAGCAGTTCTTC

clone_size: few
v_call: TRBV20-1
j_call: TRBJ1-2
d_call: TRBD1
cdr3_aa: CSAMKGAYGYTF
cdr3_nt: TGCAGTGCTATGAAGGGGGCCTATGGCTACACCTTC

clone_size: NA
v_call: TRBV7-2
j_call: TRBJ1-1
d_call: NA
cdr3_aa: CASSLAGRSNTEAFF
cdr3_nt: TGTGCCAGCAGCTTAGCGGGTCGATCGAACACTGAAGCTTTCTTT

clone_size: NA
v_call: TRBV4-1
j_call: TRBJ1-1
d_call: NA
cdr3_aa: CANSQDRQPNTEAFF
cdr3_nt: TGCGCCAACAGCCAAGATAGGCAGCCTAACACTGAAGCTTTCTTT

clone_size: NA
v_call: TRBV21-1
j_call: TRBJ1-6
d_call: NA
cdr3_aa: CASSKVGNRGRSNSPLHF
cdr3_nt: TGTGCCAGCAGCAAAGTAGGCAACAGGGGCCGTAGTAATTCACCCCTCCACTTT

clone_size: few
v_call: TRBV7-9
j_call: TRBJ1-1
d_call: NA
cdr3_aa: CASSLELGEWAFF
cdr3_nt: TGTGCCAGCAGCTTAGAATTGGGGGAGTGGGCTTTCTTT

clone_size: few
v_call: TRBV6-2/TRBV6-3
j_call: TRBJ2-5
d_call: NA
cdr3_aa: CASRLDSSPYNEQYF
cdr3_nt: TGTGCCAGCCGCTTAGACAGTAGTCCCTACAATGAGCAGTACTTC

clone_size: NA
v_call: TRBV7-9
j_call: TRBJ1-1
d_call: NA
cdr3_aa: CASNLSGMNTEAFF
cdr3_nt: TGTGCCAGCAACTTAAGTGGCATGAACACTGAAGCTTTCTTT

clone_size: few
v_call: TRBV6-2/TRBV6-3
j_call: TRBJ2-5
d_call: NA
cdr3_aa: CASSPGNLETQYF
cdr3_nt: TGTGCCAGCAGCCCAGGGAATTTGGAGACCCAGTACTTC

clone_size: NA
v_call: TRBV6-2/TRBV6-3
j_call: TRBJ1-1
d_call: NA
cdr3_aa: CASSYVRTEAFF
cdr3_nt: TGTGCCAGCAGTTACGTGCGAACTGAAGCTTTCTTT

clone_size: NA
v_call: TRBV7-2
j_call: TRBJ2-1
d_call: NA
cdr3_aa: CASSFAGTPGYNEQFF
cdr3_nt: TGTGCCAGCAGCTTCGCTGGGACACCGGGCTACAATGAGCAGTTCTTC

clone_size: few
v_call: TRBV5-1
j_call: TRBJ1-1
d_call: NA
cdr3_aa: CASSPEGPANTEAFF
cdr3_nt: TGCGCCAGCAGCCCGGAAGGGCCAGCGAACACTGAAGCTTTCTTT

clone_size: few
v_call: TRBV7-9
j_call: TRBJ1-5
d_call: NA
cdr3_aa: CASAPGGLGDQPQHF
cdr3_nt: TGTGCCAGCGCCCCCGGCGGTTTAGGGGATCAGCCCCAGCATTTT

clone_size: NA
v_call: TRBV7-8
j_call: TRBJ1-1
d_call: TRBD1
cdr3_aa: CASTLRTGNTEAFF
cdr3_nt: TGTGCCTCGACTCTCAGGACAGGGAACACTGAAGCTTTCTTT

clone_size: NA
v_call: TRBV6-6
j_call: TRBJ1-2
d_call: TRBD1
cdr3_aa: CASSDRGRPYGYTF
cdr3_nt: TGTGCCAGCAGTGACAGGGGGCGTCCGTATGGCTACACCTTC

clone_size: few
v_call: TRBV5-5
j_call: TRBJ2-1
d_call: NA
cdr3_aa: CASTGGTGYNEQFF
cdr3_nt: TGTGCCAGCACCGGGGGGACAGGATACAATGAGCAGTTCTTC

clone_size: NA
v_call: TRBV19
j_call: TRBJ1-1
d_call: NA
cdr3_aa: CASTARGRNTEAFF
cdr3_nt: TGTGCCAGTACCGCCAGGGGAAGGAACACTGAAGCTTTCTTT

clone_size: NA
v_call: TRBV5-1
j_call: TRBJ2-3
d_call: TRBD1
cdr3_aa: CASNPQGADTQYF
cdr3_nt: TGCGCCAGCAACCCTCAGGGGGCAGATACGCAGTATTTT

clone_size: few
v_call: TRBV11-1
j_call: TRBJ2-1
d_call: TRBD1
cdr3_aa: CASSSSTGVYNEQFF
cdr3_nt: TGTGCCAGCAGCTCCTCGACAGGGGTTTACAATGAGCAGTTCTTC

clone_size: NA
v_call: TRBV10-3
j_call: TRBJ2-3
d_call: TRBD2
cdr3_aa: CAISESVAGDTDTQYF
cdr3_nt: TGTGCCATCAGTGAGTCAGTAGCGGGGGACACAGATACGCAGTATTTT

clone_size: NA
v_call: TRBV5-1
j_call: TRBJ1-3
d_call: NA
cdr3_aa: CASSSDGVTGNTIYF
cdr3_nt: TGCGCCAGCAGCTCGGATGGGGTTACTGGAAACACCATATATTTT

clone_size: NA
v_call: TRBV5-5
j_call: TRBJ1-2
d_call: NA
cdr3_aa: CAGSLVVGNRGYTF
cdr3_nt: TGTGCCGGCAGCTTGGTGGTAGGGAACCGTGGCTACACCTTC